The subject of this entry is one T cell receptor beta chain. Its target is unknown. PCR used 60 Vbeta primers and 13 Jbeta primers. This table comes from immunoSEQ multiplex PCR, and its TCRdb copy is limited to in-frame clones, with some not included. This sample's table has 70,000 to 80,000 clones. The sample is drawn from a study of cytomegalovirus exposure and HLA in healthy donors. The study, taken as a whole, reports: Later analysis revealed greater clonal expansion in HLA-associated TCR beta chains than in equally common others. Whilst most TCR sequences proved rare, a subset of public TCRs occurred across many donors. Diagnosis of cytomegalovirus status made by the classifier reportedly showed high specificity and sensitivity. Most subjects' HLA-A and HLA-B alleles were reportedly predicted from TCR beta sequences.

Unmatched junction bases numbered 11, after V lost 4 bases and J lost 1 base. In germline, CDR1 is MGHRA, CDR2 YSYEKL. The CDR3 is 17 residues long. This receptor was obtained from a man in his forties in good health and CMV-seronegative. The rearrangement joins TRBV4-1 to TRBJ2-5, with 8 positions matching TRBD2. Sequencing was done on a sample of PBMCs. This CDR3 reads CASSPRTAGGAQETQYF. In DNA, the CDR3 is TGCGCCAGCAGCCCACGAACTGCCGGGGGGGCCCAAGAGACCCAGTACTTC.